The 2 T cell receptor beta chains in this list originate from one sample, sequenced in a study of OX40 agonist ivuxolimab in advanced cancers. Using immunoSEQ multiplex PCR, the repertoire was profiled, and TCRdb retains in-frame clones only, with some absent. The table shows about 48,000 clones, with around 85% occurring only once. The sample consisted of CD4+ or CD8+ T cells sorted from blood, taken in a trial of the OX40 agonist ivuxolimab. Every receptor here comes from an adult with an advanced solid tumor such as melanoma, head and neck, liver or kidney cancer.

This chain uses TRBV2 with TRBJ2-5; D not certain. This CDR3 spans 13 amino acids. Germline CDR1 is SNHLY and CDR2 is FYNNEI. V lost 1 base to trimming and J lost 5 bases, with 8 bases between them. Here the CDR3 DNA reads TGTGCCAGCAGTGAAGGGGCTTTGGAGACCCAGTACTTC. It codes for CASSEGALETQYF.

This chain joins TRBV7-2 and TRBJ1-5; tentative D call: TRBD1 (6 bases). The CDR3 has 15 amino acids. The germline CDR1 and CDR2 sequences are SGHTA and FQGNSA. Deletions cut 4 bases from V and 1 base from J, with 11 bases between. The CDR3 DNA reads TGTGCCAGCAGCTCGGGGGCAACGAGCAATCAGCCCCAGCATTTT. Protein: CASSSGATSNQPQHF.